The entry below describes one T cell receptor (beta chain). This clone's antigen is unknown. No quality values exist for individual bases; no much larger clone is one base distant. These data come from a study of blood T cell repertoires in COVID-19 (dated by TCRdb to about 2020). Concerning the study at large: Collaborator samples came from the United States, Italy and Spain and covered acute and convalescent phases of COVID-19. The material from the prospective study consisted of cDNA or gDNA derived from T cells, B-cell-depleted T cells, or PBMCs. Deeply sampled blood TCRbeta repertoires from subjects exposed to, actively infected with, or recovered from COVID-19 were included in the dataset. Where HLA class I and class II types were available, the types were taken from metadata supplied by the sample provider, not from assay-based typing. The sample metadata nearly always contained a de-identified subject ID, COVID-19 status, age in years and sex. The repertoires were released in a freely available public database intended as a resource for research on the immune response to SARS-CoV-2. Samples were obtained from the ongoing ImmuneRACE study (first 160 participants) and from about 1,300 subjects provided by 6 global collaborators.

TCRbeta CDR3 regions were amplified from genomic DNA by means of the immunoSEQ Assay, a bias-controlled multiplex PCR. The source study handled its data this way. Nucleated cell counts per sample were estimated from amplification of reference gene primers within the assay. Sequence reads were collapsed and filtered to measure the absolute abundance of every unique TCRbeta CDR3 rearrangement. Productive Simpson clonality was computed per sample as the square root of Simpson's diversity index over productive rearrangements. What TCRdb holds here is the immuneACCESS table cut down to in-frame rearrangements. Part of the clones is not present; checked against another copy, under half of the missing clones reflect an unresolved V gene, and the others are unexplained. That table gives V, J and clone size, and the DNA gave D and trimming. The sample data list about 230,000 clones, and 80% to 90% of these were observed just once. 1.4% of the sample is taken by the ten largest.

A second Seattle source provided samples from volunteer blood donors who had recovered from COVID-19. Whole blood was collected in K2EDTA tubes by collaborating institutions according to the institutions' own protocols. For TCRbeta analysis, collaborators shipped samples in one of three forms: frozen whole blood, isolated PBMCs, or DNA extracted from either of those sample types. The V and J ends are trimmed by 3 bases and 6 bases, leaving 8 bases between them. The CDR3 starts with the cysteine, ends with the phenylalanine, and has 12 residues. Of the read, only the CDR3 DNA is kept; its 36 bases are in frame from base 1. The germline V gene gives CDR1 as LGHNA and CDR2 as YSLEER. Here is what the overall study found, with its caveats: Clinical and demographic metadata were provided uncurated, with the amount varying by source and participant.

The rearranged segments are TRBV4-3 and TRBJ1-2; the D gene identity is not certain. The origin of this receptor is a woman in her thirties or forties who had recovered from COVID-19. The source material was peripheral blood. The nucleotides read TGCGCCAGCAGCCAGGCTGGCCATGGCTACACCTTC. Its coded protein is CASSQAGHGYTF.